What follows are 23 T cell receptor beta chains derived from one specimen sequenced in a study of T cells in Graves' hyperthyroidism and ophthalmopathy. The investigators amplified TCR beta CDR3 regions from RNA transcripts. Primed by the HTBI set, a first-round RT-PCR was run on the TCR CDR3. TCRdb recomputed calls from the multiplex PCR reads with MiXCR, one row per CDR3 protein. The sample lists 460,000 or so distinct CDR3 sequences; under 15% were seen once. The sequenced sample was blood. These receptors were taken from a woman aged 18-29 years with Graves' hyperthyroidism.

This clonotype was recorded a few times. The chain carries TRBV6-5 and TRBJ2-6; weak D call: TRBD1 (5 bases). Trimming removed 2 bases at V and 0 bases at J, with 11 bases between. The CDR3 runs to 17 residues. The germline V gene has CDR1 MNHEY and CDR2 SVGAGI. DNA of the CDR3: TGTGCCAGCAGTTACGCTTTCACAGGCTCTGGGGCCAACGTCCTGACTTTC. This encodes CASSYAFTGSGANVLTF.

The chain uses TRBV6-1 and TRBJ1-2; no clear D. Germline CDR1 reads MNHNS; CDR2 reads SASEGT. The V gene lost 7 bases and the J gene lost 3 bases, with 12 bases spanning the gap. The CDR3 sequence is 13 residues long. For the CDR3, the DNA is TGTGCCAGCATTCGACGGGGATACTATGGCTACACCTTC. It specifies CASIRRGYYGYTF.

This clonotype came up many times. The rearrangement joins TRBV6-1 to TRBJ2-1, with TRBD2 matching 8 bases. The CDR3 loop spans 15 amino acids. The V and J ends lost 2 bases and 4 bases, in that order; junction bases with no gene match: 4. Germline values: CDR1 MNHNS, CDR2 SASEGT. Written as DNA, the CDR3 is TGTGCCAGCAGTGAACTTAGCGGGACTTACAATGAGCAGTTCTTC. Amino acid sequence: CASSELSGTYNEQFF.

This chain uses TRBV29-1 with TRBJ2-3; tentative D call: TRBD2 (6 bases). The CDR3 loop spans 16 amino acids. V dropped 7 bases and J dropped 4 bases, with 24 bases sitting between them. Germline CDR1 is SQVTM and CDR2 is ANQGSEA. CDR3 in amino acids: CSGRGRDSLSADTQYF. CDR3 in DNA: TGCAGCGGGCGGGGTAGGGACTCACTATCGGCAGATACGCAGTATTTT.

The V gene is TRBV10-3, the J gene TRBJ1-3; D unresolved. The germline V and J ends were trimmed by 0 bases and 3 bases, with 21 bases remaining between them. Germline V gene data show CDR1 as ENHRY and CDR2 as SYGVKD. The CDR3 is 19 amino acids. This CDR3 is CAISESVVELGQGGNTIYF. For the CDR3, the DNA is TGTGCCATCAGTGAGTCTGTTGTGGAGCTGGGCCAAGGTGGAAACACCATATATTTT.

This clonotype was counted many times. The chain couples TRBV9 to TRBJ2-5, with 7 bases aligning to TRBD1. The CDR3 sequence is 13 residues long. Losses at the gene ends were 5 bases for V and 5 bases for J; bases not matched to a gene: 6. In germline, CDR1 is SGDLS, CDR2 YYNGEE. The CDR3 sequence: CASSVTGRETQYF. In nucleotides, the CDR3 is TGTGCCAGCAGTGTGACAGGGCGGGAGACCCAGTACTTC.

This clonotype came up a few times. The chain employs TRBV29-1 and TRBJ2-2, with 7 bases identical to TRBD2. J lost 4 bases, V lost 6 bases, and 11 bases had no gene match. CDR3 size: 15 residues. CDR1 and CDR2 from the germline V gene are SQVTM and ANQGSEA. The CDR3 region is CSVTPNSGSTGELFF. The DNA of the CDR3 is TGCAGCGTAACCCCTAATAGCGGGTCCACCGGGGAGCTGTTTTTT.

Only a few counts were recorded for this clonotype. The V call is TRBV4-1, the J call TRBJ2-5; a possible D gene is TRBD1 (5 bases). The CDR3 has 14 amino acids. Trimming left V 6 bases short and J 2 bases short, with 13 bases between. CDR1 is MGHRA and CDR2 is YSYEKL in the germline V gene. This CDR3 is CASSNIQVQETQYF. As DNA, the CDR3 is TGCGCCAGCAGTAACATACAGGTTCAAGAGACCCAGTACTTC.

This clonotype was observed at least ten times. The V gene is TRBV30, the J gene TRBJ1-1; 7 bases match TRBD1. The CDR3 runs to 15 residues. The germline CDR1 and CDR2 sequences are GTSNPN and SVGIG (reference sequence). V trimming: 2 bases; J trimming: 5 bases; junction bases outside the gene matches: 11. The CDR3, as DNA: TGTGCCTGGAGTACCGCCCGACAGGGAAATACTGAAGCTTTCTTT. The encoded protein is CAWSTARQGNTEAFF. Full variable domain (remainder filled in from reference TRBV30 and TRBJ1-1): SQTIHQWPATLVQPVGSPLSLECTVEGTSNPNLYWYRQAAGRGLQLLFYSVGIGQISSEVPQNLSASRPQDRQFILSSKKLLLSDSGFYLCAWSTARQGNTEAFFGQGTRLTVV.

This clonotype was counted ten times or more. The V call is TRBV12-3 or TRBV12-4, the J call TRBJ2-2; D is unresolved. V lost 3 bases and J 1 base, leaving 3 bases between the germline ends. This CDR3 comprises 13 residues. The CDR3 region is CASSFGNTGELFF. CDR3 coding DNA: TGTGCCAGCAGTTTCGGGAACACCGGGGAGCTGTTTTTT.

This clonotype was recorded at least ten times. V is TRBV27 and J is TRBJ2-7, with unresolved D. Trimming took off 5 bases at V and 2 bases at J, with 10 bases between the two ends. This CDR3 spans 13 amino acids. Germline CDR1 reads MNHEY; CDR2 reads SMNVEV (reference sequence). The chain's CDR3 is CASSPRVTYEQYF. Here the CDR3 DNA reads TGTGCCAGCAGTCCCCGGGTCACCTACGAGCAGTACTTC.

This clonotype appeared many times. CDR3 sequence reads: CASSDANTEAFF. The DNA for the CDR3 is TGTGCCAGTTCGGATGCGAACACTGAAGCTTTCTTT. The chain employs TRBV19 and TRBJ1-1; D unresolved. There are 12 residues in the CDR3. Trimming pared 8 bases from V and 1 base from J, leaving 8 bases between. The germline V gene encodes CDR1 LNHDA and CDR2 SQIVND (reference sequence). The full variable domain, its missing parts supplied by reference TRBV19 and TRBJ1-1, is DGGITQSPKYLFRKEGQNVTLSCEQNLNHDAMYWYRQDPGQGLRLIYYSQIVNDFQKGDIAEGYSVSREKKESFPLTVTSAQKNPTAFYLCASSDANTEAFFGQGTRLTVV.

This clonotype was seen ten or more times. CDR3 region: CASSLVGEQYF. The CDR3 nucleotides read TGTGCCAGCAGTTTAGTGGGCGAGCAGTACTTC. This chain links TRBV12-3 or TRBV12-4 with TRBJ2-7; D unresolved. The CDR3 length is 11 residues. Trimming cost V 1 base and J 6 bases, with 4 bases left between them.

This clonotype was counted many times. The V and J genes are TRBV15 and TRBJ1-5; D is perhaps TRBD1 (5 bases). The CDR3 totals 13 residues. The germline V and J ends were trimmed by 5 bases and 2 bases, with 7 bases remaining between them. The germline CDR1 and CDR2 sequences are LNHNV and YYDKDF (reference sequence). The DNA for the CDR3 is TGTGCCACCAGCGGCAGGGGCAATCAGCCCCAGCATTTT. This translates into CATSGRGNQPQHF.

The table lists this clonotype with many counts. In DNA, the CDR3 is TGTGCCAGCAGCCTGTTTGCGGGAGGGGGAGAGACCCAGTACTTC. Its protein is CASSLFAGGGETQYF. The chain carries TRBV3-1 and TRBJ2-5; 9 nucleotides line up with TRBD2. Trimming took 4 bases from V and 4 from J; bases not matched to a gene: 7. The CDR3 extends over 15 amino acids. The germline gives CDR1 LGHDT, CDR2 YNNKEL (reference sequence).

There are many counts of this clonotype. J is TRBJ2-1 and V is TRBV18; no firm D call. V gave up 6 bases and J gave up 7 bases, with 16 bases separating them. The CDR3 totals 14 residues. Germline CDR1 and CDR2: KGHSH and LQKENI. DNA of the CDR3: TGTGCCAGCTCGACAACCAGCGCGGTGAATGAGCAGTTCTTC. Protein product: CASSTTSAVNEQFF.

This clonotype was picked up many times. V gene TRBV5-1 combines with J gene TRBJ2-7; no clear D gene. The V gene lost 0 bases and the J gene lost 0 bases, with 10 bases spanning the gap. Germline V gene data show CDR1 as SGHRS and CDR2 as YFSETQ. This CDR3 has 15 residues. CDR3 amino acids: CASSLGGHGSYEQYF. For the CDR3, the DNA is TGCGCCAGCAGCTTGGGGGGTCATGGCTCCTACGAGCAGTACTTC.

The chain employs TRBV9 and TRBJ2-7, with 8 bases that match TRBD2. This CDR3 has 15 amino acids. Losses at the gene ends were 9 bases for V and 0 bases for J; bases not matched to a gene: 11. CDR1 is SGDLS, CDR2 YYNGEE, per germline. CDR3 DNA: TGTGCCAACTCACGGTGGAGCGGGGGCTCCTACGAGCAGTACTTC. It translates to CANSRWSGGSYEQYF.

The gene calls are TRBV12-3 or TRBV12-4 and TRBJ2-5; D uncertain. The length of the CDR3 is 13 residues. Trimming removed 6 bases at V and 1 base at J, with 9 bases between. As DNA, the CDR3 is TGTGCCAGCAGGGTCAGACCCCAAGAGACCCAGTACTTC. Translated: CASRVRPQETQYF.

This clonotype was counted at least ten times. The chain recombines TRBV2 with TRBJ2-2, with TRBD2 matching over 8 bases. The germline CDR1 and CDR2 sequences are SNHLY and FYNNEI. The CDR3 length is 15 residues. V lost 5 bases and J lost 5; bases outside the gene matches: 7. CDR3: CASSQSGSLTGELFF. CDR3 DNA: TGTGCCAGCAGTCAAAGCGGGAGTTTGACCGGGGAGCTGTTTTTT.

This clonotype was detected ten times or more. The DNA of the CDR3 is TGCAGTGCTACCGAGCGACAGGGGGCGGAGGTGCAGTACTTC. Encoded protein: CSATERQGAEVQYF. The V and J genes are TRBV20-1 and TRBJ2-7; TRBD1 aligns across 10 bases. The CDR3 consists of 14 residues. Germline V gene sequence: CDR1 DFQATT, CDR2 SNEGSKA (reference sequence). V shed 4 bases and J 9 bases; nucleotides not matched to a gene: 12.

V usage is TRBV7-3 and J usage is TRBJ2-1; D perhaps matches TRBD2 (6 bases). With 2 bases removed from V and 8 bases from J, the gap between germline ends came to 19 bases. From germline, CDR1 is SGHTA and CDR2 FQGTGA. CDR3 length equals 16 residues. In nucleotides, the CDR3 is TGTGCCAGCAGCTTAGAGTGGGACTCCCTGGCCTATGAGCAGTTCTTC. As protein: CASSLEWDSLAYEQFF.

In this sample, this clonotype turned up many times. This chain connects TRBV20-1 to TRBJ2-5; D might be TRBD2 (7 bases). V lost 7 bases, J lost 4 bases, and 31 bases lay in between. Germline values: CDR1 DFQATT, CDR2 SNEGSKA (reference sequence). The CDR3 runs to 18 residues. CDR3 residues: CSGLRGASGPGRGETQYF. CDR3 nucleotides: TGCAGTGGCCTAAGGGGGGCTAGCGGTCCTGGCAGGGGAGAGACCCAGTACTTC.